The rows below give T cell receptor beta chains drawn from one sample of a study of spatial heterogeneity in lung cancer. Using its own MiXCR run on the 5' RACE reads, TCRdb lists one record per CDR3 protein. Here the sample spans about 48,000 distinct CDR3 sequences, roughly 5% being singletons. Sequenced material: PBMCs, taken at surgery. The receptor set was obtained from a male donor with early-stage non-small cell lung cancer. The CDR3 runs from the conserved cysteine through the conserved F or W. The D gene is left open where the match is weak. Rows may omit the clone size; those that give it use once, few, many or a size class.

cdr3_length d_call j_call clone_size v_call cdr3_nt cdr3_aa
14 . TRBJ2-3 many TRBV20-1 TGCAGTGCTAGAGATCATAGCTACACAGATACGCAGTATTTT CSARDHSYTDTQYF
13 . TRBJ2-1 many TRBV4-1 TGCGCCAGCAGCCCGATATCTTACAATGAGCAGTTCTTC CASSPISYNEQFF
14 . TRBJ1-2 many TRBV20-1 TGCAGTGCCCACCCCGGGGAAGCGGGCTATGGCTACACCTTC CSAHPGEAGYGYTF
13 . TRBJ2-1 many TRBV28 TGTGCCAGCAGTACGGACACATACAATGAGCAGTTCTTC CASSTDTYNEQFF
16 . TRBJ1-4 medium-sized TRBV7-2 TGTGCCAGCAGCCGTGGGACGCTACTGTCGGGTGAAAAACTGTTTTTT CASSRGTLLSGEKLFF
14 . TRBJ2-1 many TRBV20-1 TGCAGTACCCATGGAGGGGGGTTAAGGAATGAGCAGTTCTTC CSTHGGGLRNEQFF
15 TRBD1 TRBJ1-1 many TRBV20-1 TGCAGTGCTAGAGACAGGCGGACAGGGAATACTGAAGCTTTCTTT CSARDRRTGNTEAFF
16 . TRBJ1-3 many TRBV6-5 TGTGCCAGCAGACCCCAAGGACAGCTCTCTGGAAACACCATATATTTT CASRPQGQLSGNTIYF
13 . TRBJ1-2 many TRBV7-9 TGTGCCAGCAGCTTAGAAGTGTCATATGGCTACACCTTC CASSLEVSYGYTF
15 TRBD2 TRBJ2-5 . TRBV5-1 TGCGCCAGCAGCTCACTAGCGGGAGGGCCAGAGACCCAGTACTTC CASSSLAGGPETQYF
12 . TRBJ2-1 many TRBV6-1 TGTGCCAGCAGTGACCAAGGGGATGAGCAGTTCTTC CASSDQGDEQFF
17 . TRBJ2-6 . TRBV3-1 TGTGCCAGCAGCCATCTTACAAGTTTCTCTGGGGCCAACGTCCTGACTTTC CASSHLTSFSGANVLTF
14 TRBD1 TRBJ1-1 many TRBV5-1 TGCGCCAGCAGCTCCGGGACAGGGAACACTGAAGCTTTCTTT CASSSGTGNTEAFF
13 TRBD1 TRBJ1-2 many TRBV28 TGTGCCAGCAGTTGGGACAGGGCCTATGGCTACACCTTC CASSWDRAYGYTF
15 TRBD2 TRBJ2-1 few TRBV6-5 TGTGCCAGCAGTCGTAGCGGGAGGAACTACAATGAGCAGTTCTTC CASSRSGRNYNEQFF
13 . TRBJ2-3 many TRBV19 TGTGCCAGTACATACAGAGGGGCAGATACGCAGTATTTT CASTYRGADTQYF
16 TRBD2 TRBJ2-1 . TRBV18 TGTGCCAGCTCACCGGCGGGACTAGCGGGAGTGAATGAGCAGTTCTTC CASSPAGLAGVNEQFF
16 . TRBJ2-1 few TRBV20-1 TGCAGTGCTAGAGATGTCCTAGCCGGGGCGTATAATGAGCAGTTCTTC CSARDVLAGAYNEQFF
13 . TRBJ1-1 many TRBV5-1 TGCGCCAGCAGCCCAGCGGGTGGCACTGAAGCTTTCTTT CASSPAGGTEAFF
14 . TRBJ2-3 many TRBV20-1 TGCAGTGCTATTACAGACGATAGCACAGATACGCAGTATTTT CSAITDDSTDTQYF
14 . TRBJ1-1 . TRBV6-5 TGTGCCAGCAGCCTCAGGGGCCGAAGCACTGAAGCTTTCTTT CASSLRGRSTEAFF
19 TRBD2 TRBJ2-5 many TRBV9 TGTGCCAGCAAATTTTGGGGACTAGCGGGAGGCCCAGGGTGGAAGACCCAGTACTTC CASKFWGLAGGPGWKTQYF
17 TRBD2 TRBJ2-7 many TRBV6-2/TRBV6-3 TGTGCCAGCAGCTACGGACTAGCGGGAGGGAACACCTACGAGCAGTACTTC CASSYGLAGGNTYEQYF
11 . TRBJ2-7 . TRBV2 TGTGCCAGCAGCACCCTACACGGGCAGTACTTC CASSTLHGQYF
14 . TRBJ2-3 many TRBV5-1 TGCGCCAGCAGCCCAGGGGACCCCACAGATACGCAGTATTTT CASSPGDPTDTQYF
15 . TRBJ2-1 many TRBV4-1 TGCGCCAGCCGTATTGCCGCTTCGCACTACAATGAGCAGTTCTTC CASRIAASHYNEQFF
14 TRBD1 TRBJ1-2 many TRBV19 TGTGCCAGTCAGCAGGGGGCGTTGAATTATGGCTACACCTTC CASQQGALNYGYTF
16 TRBD1 TRBJ1-1 many TRBV9 TGTGCCAGCAGCGCCTTCGAAGGGACAGGCGGCACTGAAGCTTTCTTT CASSAFEGTGGTEAFF
16 TRBD2 TRBJ2-1 many TRBV4-3 TGCGCCAGCAGCCAAGAAGCCGGGAGGGCCTTCAATGAGCAGTTCTTC CASSQEAGRAFNEQFF
12 . TRBJ2-7 many TRBV7-9 TGTGCCATCGGGGGGACACTCTACGAGCAGTACTTC CAIGGTLYEQYF
13 . TRBJ1-1 many TRBV18 TGTGCCAGCTCTGACGCGGGGAGCACTGAAGCTTTCTTT CASSDAGSTEAFF
15 TRBD2 TRBJ2-3 . TRBV7-2 TGTGCCAGCAGCTTCGGGGGAGGGCCGGCAGATACGCAGTATTTT CASSFGGGPADTQYF
16 TRBD2 TRBJ2-5 many TRBV20-1 TGCAGTGCTCTCTCGGTGCTAGCGGGAGCTCAAGAGACCCAGTACTTC CSALSVLAGAQETQYF
16 . TRBJ2-2 few TRBV7-9 TGTGCCAGCAGCTTAGCGGTCCTAGTGAACACCGGGGAGCTGTTTTTT CASSLAVLVNTGELFF
14 . TRBJ2-3 many TRBV7-3 TGTGCCAGCAGCTTAACTAGCTACACAGATACGCAGTATTTT CASSLTSYTDTQYF
16 TRBD1 TRBJ1-2 many TRBV5-4 TGTGCCAGCAGCTCCGAATACAACAGGGGGCAGGATGGCTACACCTTC CASSSEYNRGQDGYTF
14 TRBD2 TRBJ2-1 many TRBV29-1 TGCAGCGTTGAACCTGGGACTAGCGGGGGTGAGCAGTTCTTC CSVEPGTSGGEQFF
14 . TRBJ1-5 many TRBV3-1 TGTGCCAGCAGCCTACAGGGTGACAATCAGCCCCAGCATTTT CASSLQGDNQPQHF
14 TRBD1 TRBJ1-5 many TRBV12-3/TRBV12-4 TGTGCCAGCAGTTTCAGACAGGGGGGGCAGCCCCAGCATTTT CASSFRQGGQPQHF
16 TRBD1 TRBJ2-5 . TRBV12-3/TRBV12-4 TGTGCCAGCAGTCGAGGGGGCGACTTGGACCTGTTGACCCAGTACTTC CASSRGGDLDLLTQYF
15 . TRBJ2-4 many TRBV11-2 TGTGCCAGCAGCCCATTACAGGGCCCCAAAAACATTCAGTACTTC CASSPLQGPKNIQYF
18 . TRBJ2-1 many TRBV10-3 TGTGCCATCAGTGACCCTCGCTTGGAAGTAGCGTCCTACAATGAGCAGTTCTTC CAISDPRLEVASYNEQFF
13 . TRBJ2-3 . TRBV29-1 TGCAGCGCATCCGCGGGCAGGGCAGATACGCAGTATTTT CSASAGRADTQYF